Below are 30 T cell receptor beta chains sequenced from a single sample in a study of glioma-infiltrating T cells. TCR alpha and beta CDR3 regions were amplified from RNA using iRepertoire nested multiplex PCR. One entry per CDR3 protein, called by TCRdb with MiXCR from the multiplex PCR reads. The table lists over 80,000 distinct CDR3 sequences, roughly 40% of them singletons. Sequences were obtained from glioma tissue, nonneoplastic brain tissue, or PBMCs (not recorded which). The receptor set was obtained from a human donor with low-grade glioma or glioblastoma, undergoing nonglioma brain surgery, or in good health (not recorded which).

The chain couples TRBV2 to TRBJ2-1; D not certain. The CDR3 loop spans 13 amino acids. Germline V gene sequence: CDR1 SNHLY, CDR2 FYNNEI. V lost 3 bases and J lost 6, with 9 bases in between. CDR3 DNA: TGTGCCAGCAGTGACGGACCGAGCAATGAGCAGTTCTTC. Its translation is CASSDGPSNEQFF.

V and J are TRBV11-3 and TRBJ2-1; 8 positions agree with TRBD1. Losses at the gene ends were 4 bases for V and 5 bases for J; bases not matched to a gene: 7. The CDR3 has 15 residues. Germline V gene data show CDR1 as SGHNT and CDR2 as YENEEA. The CDR3 sequence: CASSSPGQGHNEQFF. CDR3 bases: TGTGCCAGCAGCTCACCCGGACAGGGACACAATGAGCAGTTCTTC. The whole variable domain, filled in from reference TRBV11-3 and TRBJ2-1, reads EAGVVQSPRYKIIEKKQPVAFWCNPISGHNTLYWYLQNLGQGPELLIRYENEEAVDDSQLPKDRFSAERLKGVDSTLKIQPAELGDSAVYLCASSSPGQGHNEQFFGPGTRLTVL.

There are many counts of this clonotype. The gene calls are TRBV3-1 and TRBJ2-1; D ambiguous. The CDR3 length is 12 residues. Germline-derived CDR1 and CDR2 are LGHDT and YNNKEL (reference sequence). V dropped 5 bases and J dropped 7 bases, with 9 bases sitting between them. DNA for the CDR3: TGTGCCAGCAGCTATAGTCAGAATGAGCAGTTCTTC. Protein sequence: CASSYSQNEQFF.

This clonotype came up many times. This chain connects TRBV6-2 or TRBV6-3 to TRBJ2-1, with D unclear. V was clipped by 5 bases and J by 4 bases, with 6 bases between them. Germline V CDR1 and CDR2: MNHEY, SVGEGT. The CDR3 loop spans 12 amino acids. The CDR3 coding sequence is TGTGCCAGCAGTAAGGCATACAATGAGCAGTTCTTC. Translation: CASSKAYNEQFF.

As concerns this clonotype: A read error may explain this, as a much larger clone is one base away. The chain employs TRBV11-1 and TRBJ2-1; TRBD2 matches at 8 bases. The CDR3 is 12 amino acids. The V and J ends lost 7 bases and 11 bases, in that order; junction bases with no gene match: 7. Germline assignment: CDR1 SGHAT and CDR2 FQDESV (reference sequence). CDR3 in DNA: TGTGCCAGCATCCCAAGCGGGGGAAAGCAGTTCTTC. Translating it yields CASIPSGGKQFF.

This clonotype was counted at least ten times. The CDR3 here is CASSSGLAGGTDTQYF. The CDR3 nucleotides read TGTGCCAGCAGTTCCGGACTAGCGGGGGGCACAGATACGCAGTATTTT. The chain recombines TRBV6-2 or TRBV6-3 with TRBJ2-3, with 13 nucleotides matching TRBD2. V lost 4 bases and J lost 1; bases outside the gene matches: 2. This CDR3 comprises 16 residues. Germline V gene data show CDR1 as MNHEY and CDR2 as SVGEGT.

Concerning this clonotype itself: At one end, the junction sequence differs from germline, possibly due to a read error. This chain links TRBV27 with TRBJ1-5; possible D gene TRBD1, 5 bases. This CDR3 contains 13 residues. Germline-derived CDR1 and CDR2 are MNHEY and SMNVEV (reference sequence). CDR3 amino acids: CASSWGRAQPQHF. Here the CDR3 DNA reads TGCGCCAGCAGTTGGGGACGGGCTCAGCCCCAGCATTTT.

The V call is TRBV29-1, the J call TRBJ2-4; TRBD1 aligns across 12 bases. CDR1 and CDR2 (germline): SQVTM, ANQGSEA. Losses at the gene ends were 6 bases for V and 1 base for J; bases not matched to a gene: 7. The CDR3 covers 16 residues. The CDR3 here is CSVRDRGLSAKNIQYF. CDR3 DNA: TGCAGCGTGCGGGACAGGGGGCTGTCTGCCAAAAACATTCAGTACTTC.

This clonotype occurred many times. The chain employs TRBV12-3 or TRBV12-4 and TRBJ2-7; 8 bases match TRBD2. The trim removed 7 bases at V and 2 bases at J, leaving 7 bases unmatched. The CDR3 consists of 14 residues. CDR3 nucleotides: TGTGCCAGCACCTCCGCCGGGGGGGCCTACGAGCAGTACTTC. Residues: CASTSAGGAYEQYF.

About this clonotype: A much larger clone lies one base from this, so it may be a read error. The V gene is TRBV12-3 or TRBV12-4, the J gene TRBJ1-2; possibly TRBD1 for D (6 bases). The CDR3 is 14 residues long. Written as DNA, the CDR3 is TGTGGCAGCAGTTTGCAGGGGTTCGACTATGGCTACACCTTC. This sequence encodes CGSSLQGFDYGYTF.

This clonotype was seen many times. The chain is built from TRBV15 and TRBJ1-5; tentatively, D is TRBD1 (6 bases). This CDR3 has 15 amino acids. V lost 0 bases and J 7 bases, leaving 13 bases between the germline ends. Germline CDR1 LNHNV, CDR2 YYDKDF (reference sequence). The CDR3 reads CATSRDIGGEQPQHF. CDR3 DNA: TGTGCCACCAGCAGAGATATAGGGGGTGAGCAGCCCCAGCATTTT.

Concerning this clonotype: A much larger clone sits a single nucleotide away, making a read error possible. The CDR3 ends on some other residue instead of the conserved phenylalanine or tryptophan, so this is likely a read error. The chain combines TRBV3-1 with TRBJ2-3, with no clear D. The CDR3 runs 13 residues. Germline V gene data show CDR1 as LGHDT and CDR2 as YNNKEL (reference sequence). V shed 2 bases and J shed 5 bases, with 8 bases lying between them. The CDR3 nucleotides are TGTGCCAGCAGCCAAAATGGGGAAGATACGCAGTATCTT. It yields the protein CASSQNGEDTQYL.

As regards this clonotype: One end of the junction fails to match germline, which may point to a read error. The chain has TRBV10-3 and TRBJ1-1; 10 bases agree with TRBD1. Per the germline V gene, CDR1 is ENHRY and CDR2 is SYGVKD. This CDR3 region has 15 residues. CDR3 loop: CAISERTGGNTQAFF. CDR3 bases: TGTGCCATAAGTGAGCGGACAGGGGGGAACACTCAAGCTTTCTTT.

This clonotype was detected ten times or more. This rearrangement joins TRBV19 to TRBJ1-1; TRBD1 aligns across 7 bases. The CDR3 loop spans 19 amino acids. CDR1 and CDR2 from the germline V gene are LNHDA and SQIVND (reference sequence). J lost 0 bases, V lost 2 bases, and 15 bases had no gene match. CDR3 DNA sequence: TGTGCCAGTAGTATATATCCCCTGACAGGGCGGATCGTGAACACTGAAGCTTTCTTT. It codes for CASSIYPLTGRIVNTEAFF.

The chain is built from TRBV27 and TRBJ2-1, with D tentatively TRBD2 (6 bases). Germline CDR1 MNHEY, CDR2 SMNVEV (reference sequence). The CDR3 spans 11 residues. V dropped 6 bases and J dropped 10 bases, with 10 bases sitting between them. The CDR3: CASSPAGEQFF. The CDR3 region has the DNA TGTGCCAGCAGCCCCGCGGGAGAGCAGTTCTTC.

This clonotype appeared once. The chain recombines TRBV7-9 with TRBJ2-5, with a possible D match to TRBD1 (7 bases). The CDR3 covers 14 residues. Germline values: CDR1 SEHNR, CDR2 FQNEAQ (reference sequence). CDR3 sequence (DNA): TGTAACAGCAGCCCTACGACAGGGAGGGAGACCCAGTACTTC. Its protein product is CNSSPTTGRETQYF.

This clonotype was seen many times. The rearrangement links TRBV18 to TRBJ2-5; D might be TRBD2 (5 bases). CDR1 KGHSH and CDR2 LQKENI come from the germline V gene. Trimming took 4 bases from V and 6 from J, leaving 12 bases between them. The length of the CDR3 is 13 residues. The CDR3 spells CASSLGEGKTQYF. CDR3 bases: TGTGCCAGCTCACTCGGGGAAGGGAAGACCCAGTACTTC.

As regards this clonotype: The germline gene is not matched at one end of the junction; a read error may be the cause. The chain has TRBV28 and TRBJ2-3; the D gene is possibly TRBD2 (6 bases). Per germline, CDR1 MDHEN and CDR2 SYDVKM. This CDR3 comprises 16 residues. CDR3 in amino acids: CASSSTGTAIFDTQYF. CDR3 nucleotide sequence: TGTGCCAGCAGTTCAACCGGGACTGCCATTTTTGATACGCAATATTTT.

The J gene is TRBJ1-5, the V gene TRBV19; D is possibly TRBD1 (6 bases). The CDR3 is 18 residues long. The V end was cut by 10 bases, the J end by 4 bases, with 29 bases between. CDR1 and CDR2 from the germline V gene are LNHDA and SQIVND (reference sequence). The CDR3 sequence: CAIRSTNPGAIQNQPQHF. The CDR3 bases are TGTGCCATTAGAAGCACGAACCCAGGGGCGATCCAAAATCAGCCCCAGCATTTT. Full variable domain (remainder filled in from reference TRBV19 and TRBJ1-5): DGGITQSPKYLFRKEGQNVTLSCEQNLNHDAMYWYRQDPGQGLRLIYYSQIVNDFQKGDIAEGYSVSREKKESFPLTVTSAQKNPTAFYLCAIRSTNPGAIQNQPQHFGDGTRLSIL.

The chain joins TRBV6-1 to TRBJ1-2, with unresolved D. V dropped 8 bases and J dropped 0 bases, with 25 bases sitting between them. From germline, CDR1 is MNHNS and CDR2 SASEGT. This CDR3 has 18 residues. CDR3 loop: CASSGYSDAEPSNYGYTF. CDR3 in DNA: TGTGCCAGCTCGGGTTACAGCGACGCAGAGCCCTCTAACTATGGCTACACCTTC.

Comment on this clonotype: This may arise from a read error, as a much more abundant clone is one base away. The chain recombines TRBV19 with TRBJ2-6, with D possibly being TRBD1 (5 bases). CDR1 and CDR2 from the germline V gene are LNHDA and SQIVND (reference sequence). The CDR3 consists of 13 residues. CDR3 residues: CASSATGANVLAF. The CDR3 DNA is TGTGCCAGTAGTGCCACTGGGGCCAACGTCCTGGCTTTC.

This clonotype was counted ten times or more. The gene calls are TRBV5-1 and TRBJ2-4; no firm D call. Germline loops: CDR1 SGHRS, CDR2 YFSETQ. The CDR3 is made up of 17 amino acids. V was clipped by 0 bases and J by 1 base, with 14 bases between them. For the CDR3, the DNA is TGCGCCAGCAGCTTGGGGCACGTTGCTGAGGCCAAAAACATTCAGTACTTC. Residues: CASSLGHVAEAKNIQYF.

With respect to this clonotype: Relative to the germline gene, one junction end is altered; a read error may explain this. This chain connects TRBV2 to TRBJ1-1; no reliable D call. Germline V CDR1 and CDR2: SNHLY, FYNNEI. CDR3 length: 13 residues. CDR3 nucleotides: TGTGCCAGCATTGAAGTGGTTCAGACTGAAGCTTTCTTT. Translated, it gives CASIEVVQTEAFF.

This chain connects TRBV16 to TRBJ1-4; TRBD1 is a possible D gene (6 bases). The V end lost 4 bases, the J end lost 4 bases, and 16 bases lay between the germline ends. The CDR3 length is 16 residues. Per germline, CDR1 KGHSY and CDR2 FQNENV. The CDR3 DNA reads as TGTGCCAGCAGCCCGGGGGGGCCGGTCCTTAATGAAAAACTGTTTTTT. It yields the protein CASSPGGPVLNEKLFF.

This clonotype was counted many times. V usage is TRBV10-3 and J usage is TRBJ2-5; 9 bases align to TRBD2. Germline CDR1 and CDR2: ENHRY and SYGVKD. The CDR3 runs to 13 residues. The J segment lost 2 bases and the V segment lost 10 bases, leaving 5 bases of the junction unmatched. Here the CDR3 reads CASQRGAQETQYF. The CDR3 nucleotides read TGTGCCAGTCAGCGGGGGGCACAAGAGACCCAGTACTTC.

The table lists this clonotype with a count of one. The V call is TRBV6-1, the J call TRBJ1-2; 9 bases are shared with TRBD1. The CDR3 has 14 amino acids. The V and J ends lost 7 bases and 11 bases, in that order; junction bases with no gene match: 14. Germline lookup yields CDR1 MNHNS and CDR2 SASEGT. In nucleotides, the CDR3 is TGTGCCAGCACAAAAACCGGGACAGGGAACGGATACACCTTC. Protein: CASTKTGTGNGYTF.

This clonotype came up many times. The chain is built from TRBV28 and TRBJ1-2; D is uncertain. CDR3 length equals 13 residues. V gave up 3 bases and J gave up 3 bases, with 8 bases separating them. Germline V CDR1 and CDR2: MDHEN, SYDVKM. The CDR3 sequence: CASSFSDHYGYTF. For the CDR3, the DNA is TGTGCCAGCAGTTTTTCCGATCACTATGGCTACACCTTC.

Regarding this clonotype: The final CDR3 position lacks the conserved phenylalanine or tryptophan, pointing to a likely read error. The chain has TRBV27 and TRBJ1-6, with D maybe TRBD1 (5 bases). V lost 6 bases to trimming and J lost 12 bases, with 15 bases between them. This CDR3 spans 13 amino acids. Germline V CDR1 and CDR2: MNHEY, SMNVEV (reference sequence). CDR3 sequence: CASSYNPGRPLHS. CDR3 DNA sequence: TGTGCCAGCAGCTACAATCCAGGGCGACCCCTCCACTCT.

This clonotype was seen at least ten times. The chain uses TRBV7-2 and TRBJ2-2; D is undetermined. Deletions cut 5 bases from V and 3 bases from J, with 4 bases between. The CDR3 length is 12 residues. Looked up from germline, CDR1 is SGHTA and CDR2 is FQGNSA. The CDR3 loop reads CASSRHTGELFF. Written as DNA, the CDR3 is TGTGCCAGCAGCCGACACACCGGGGAGCTGTTTTTT. The whole variable domain, remainder taken from reference TRBV7-2 and TRBJ2-2, is GAGVSQSPSNKVTEKGKDVELRCDPISGHTALYWYRQSLGQGLEFLIYFQGNSAPDKSGLPSDRFSAERTGGSVSTLTIQRTQQEDSAVYLCASSRHTGELFFGEGSRLTVL.

In this sample, this clonotype turned up many times. The CDR3: CASSPGSYSNQPQHF. In DNA, the CDR3 is TGTGCCAGCAGCCCGGGCAGCTATAGCAATCAGCCCCAGCATTTT. The rearrangement joins TRBV7-2 to TRBJ1-5; unclear D gene. CDR3 length equals 15 residues. Germline loops: CDR1 SGHTA, CDR2 FQGNSA. The V end was cut by 5 bases, the J end by 0 bases, with 11 bases between.